Following are 17 T cell receptor beta chains from one sample sequenced in a study of HIV-infected children after antiretroviral therapy interruption. Treatment: PENTA 11 planned treatment interruption arm or continuous ART arm. The TCR library was built from RNA with a 3' RACE protocol and unique molecular identifiers. TCRdb fed the 3' RACE reads into MiXCR, producing one record per CDR3 protein. Here the sample spans about 89,000 distinct CDR3 sequences, roughly 6.4% being singletons. Here the sequenced sample was CD45RA+ CD4+ T cells from PBMCs, pooled from several time points, taken from a donor given antiretroviral therapy, either interrupted or continuous. Subset in this sample: naive CD4+ CD45RA+ CD45RO- T cells. All receptors derive from a pool of human donors with HIV.

This clonotype was recorded a few times. This chain connects TRBV30 to TRBJ2-3; D assignment may be TRBD1 or TRBD2 (5 bases each). CDR1 and CDR2 (germline): GTSNPN, SVGIG (reference sequence). This CDR3 contains 14 residues. Deletions cut 3 bases from V and 3 bases from J, with 13 bases between. CDR3 DNA sequence: TGTGCCTGGAGGCCGGGGACCTGGACAGATACGCAGTATTTT. Protein product: CAWRPGTWTDTQYF.

This rearrangement joins TRBV6-4 to TRBJ2-3, with D perhaps TRBD2 (6 bases). The V end was cut by 3 bases, the J end by 11 bases, with 24 bases between. CDR1 is MRHNA and CDR2 is SNTAGT in the germline V gene. This CDR3 has 16 amino acids. CDR3 in amino acids: CASSEGGPPGSQVQYF. CDR3 coding DNA: TGTGCCAGCAGTGAGGGGGGACCACCGGGTTCGCAGGTGCAGTATTTT.

This clonotype was observed many times. The CDR3 sequence is CASSRTGGLASSYNEQFF. The CDR3 bases are TGCGCCAGCAGTCGTACAGGGGGCCTTGCCAGCTCCTACAATGAGCAGTTCTTC. The V call is TRBV10-2, the J call TRBJ2-1; 9 bases map to TRBD1. J was trimmed by 0 bases and V by 5 bases; bases with no gene match: 11. CDR3 length: 18 residues. Germline CDR1 reads WSHSY; CDR2 reads SAAADI.

Ten or more counts support this clonotype. The rearrangement uses TRBV13 and TRBJ2-7, with D possibly being TRBD1 (5 bases). The CDR3 has 15 amino acids. The V end was cut by 8 bases, the J end by 10 bases, with 27 bases between. Germline values: CDR1 PRHDT, CDR2 FYEKMQ (reference sequence). CDR3 sequence reads: CASSRLGHSSYEQYF. CDR3 nucleotides: TGTGCCAGCTCTCGACTGGGGCACAGCTCCTATGAACAGTACTTC.

This clonotype showed up many times. The chain is built from TRBV4-1 and TRBJ1-1, with D maybe TRBD1 (5 bases). From germline, CDR1 is MGHRA and CDR2 YSYEKL. Trimming pared 0 bases from V and 8 bases from J, leaving 13 bases between. This CDR3 has 14 residues. CDR3: CASSQDWGNREAFF. CDR3 DNA: TGCGCCAGCAGCCAAGATTGGGGGAATCGGGAAGCTTTCTTT.

This clonotype was counted at least ten times. One end of the junction varies from germline; a read error may be responsible. The J gene is TRBJ2-7, the V gene TRBV4-1; weak D call: TRBD2 (7 bases). The germline CDR1 and CDR2 sequences are MGHRA and YSYEKL. The CDR3 has 13 amino acids. The chain's CDR3 is CASSLGGRDEQYF. CDR3 in DNA: TGTGCCAGTTCACTGGGGGGGCGCGATGAACAGTACTTC.

This clonotype showed up many times. The V call is TRBV4-1, the J call TRBJ2-5; TRBD2 matches at 12 bases. CDR1 MGHRA and CDR2 YSYEKL come from the germline V gene. V gave up 0 bases and J gave up 4 bases; unmatched junction bases: 6. The CDR3 contains 17 residues. DNA of the CDR3: TGCGCCAGCAGCCAAGATCCAACTAGCGGGGGGAGAGAGACCCAGTACTTC. Protein: CASSQDPTSGGRETQYF.

This clonotype was seen at least ten times. J is TRBJ2-7 and V is TRBV5-6; TRBD2 might be the D (5 bases). Between the trimmed V and J ends, which lost 0 bases and 2 bases, there was a span of 15 bases. The CDR3 extends over 16 amino acids. Germline V gives CDR1 SGHDT, CDR2 YYEEEE. The CDR3 reads CASSLGGSARTYEQYF. CDR3 in DNA: TGTGCCAGCAGCTTGGGGGGTAGCGCGAGAACCTACGAGCAGTACTTC. Full variable domain (remainder filled in from reference TRBV5-6 and TRBJ2-7): DAGVTQSPTHLIKTRGQQVTLRCSPKSGHDTVSWYQQALGQGPQFIFQYYEEEERQRGNFPDRFSGHQFPNYSSELNVNALLLGDSALYLCASSLGGSARTYEQYFGPGTRLTVT.

This clonotype was seen ten or more times. The chain couples TRBV12-3 or TRBV12-4 to TRBJ2-2, with 10 bases matching TRBD1. V lost 9 bases and J lost 4; bases outside the gene matches: 2. This CDR3 is built from 13 residues. CDR3: CARRQGATGELFF. The DNA of the CDR3 is TGTGCCAGGCGACAGGGGGCCACCGGGGAGCTGTTTTTT.

The table lists this clonotype with many counts. The chain uses TRBV7-2 and TRBJ1-4; a possible D gene is TRBD1 (5 bases). This CDR3 has 16 amino acids. From germline, CDR1 is SGHTA and CDR2 FQGNSA. V lost 5 bases to trimming and J lost 5 bases, with 18 bases between them. CDR3 coding DNA: TGTGCCAGCAGCATGGGTTCGTTGGGGGTCAATGAAAAACTGTTTTTT. Its protein is CASSMGSLGVNEKLFF.

Ten or more counts support this clonotype. The chain couples TRBV30 to TRBJ1-2; TRBD1 might be the D (6 bases). The CDR3 extends over 13 amino acids. The V end was cut by 0 bases, the J end by 7 bases, with 12 bases between. Germline assignment: CDR1 GTSNPN and CDR2 SVGIG (reference sequence). This CDR3 reads CAWSVSRGRGYTF. DNA of the CDR3: TGTGCCTGGAGTGTTTCCAGGGGACGTGGCTACACCTTC.

This clonotype came up a few times. The rearrangement joins TRBV19 to TRBJ1-5, with a possible D match to TRBD1 (6 bases). Germline CDR1 and CDR2: LNHDA and SQIVND (reference sequence). The CDR3 sequence is 15 residues long. The germline V and J ends were trimmed by 6 bases and 0 bases, with 12 bases remaining between them. The CDR3 DNA is TGTGCCAGTAGAAGGGGGGTGAGTAGCAATCAGCCCCAGCATTTT. Translated, it gives CASRRGVSSNQPQHF.

This clonotype has a count of ten or more. The chain recombines TRBV7-6 with TRBJ1-1, with 9 bases aligning to TRBD1. This CDR3 comprises 14 residues. V trimming: 4 bases; J trimming: 6 bases; junction bases outside the gene matches: 6. Germline V lookup: CDR1 SGHVS, CDR2 FNYEAQ. The CDR3 sequence is CASSSPGQGSEAFF. The CDR3 DNA reads as TGTGCCAGCAGCTCACCGGGACAGGGCTCTGAAGCTTTCTTT.

The table lists this clonotype with many counts. V usage is TRBV10-3 and J usage is TRBJ1-1; 8 bases line up with TRBD1. The length of the CDR3 is 14 residues. V was clipped by 5 bases and J by 6 bases; unmatched bases: 8. Germline V gene lookup returns CDR1 ENHRY and CDR2 SYGVKD. The chain's CDR3 is CAISFQDRVAEAFF. The DNA of the CDR3 is TGTGCCATCAGTTTTCAGGACAGGGTTGCTGAAGCTTTCTTT.

V and J are TRBV5-1 and TRBJ1-3; D remains ambiguous. Trimming shortened V by 4 bases and J by 1 base, and 9 bases separated the two germline ends. This CDR3 contains 14 residues. CDR1 is SGHRS, CDR2 YFSETQ, per germline. The CDR3 nucleotides read TGCGCCAGCAGCAACTCGGGGTCTGGAAACACCATATATTTT. It translates to CASSNSGSGNTIYF.

This clonotype was counted many times. The chain recombines TRBV5-1 with TRBJ2-1; TRBD1 matches 10 bases. With 1 base clipped from V and 3 bases from J, the junction kept 7 bases outside the gene matches. The germline CDR1 and CDR2 sequences are SGHRS and YFSETQ. The CDR3 totals 17 residues. The CDR3 reads CASSLWLTGGVYNEQFF. CDR3 nucleotides: TGCGCCAGCAGCTTGTGGCTGACAGGGGGCGTCTACAATGAGCAGTTCTTC.

This clonotype was counted ten times or more. This chain connects TRBV19 to TRBJ2-7, with a tentative D call TRBD2 (6 bases). The length of the CDR3 is 13 residues. Germline V CDR1 and CDR2: LNHDA, SQIVND (reference sequence). V was cut by 6 bases and J by 0 bases, with 9 bases left in between. Here the CDR3 DNA reads TGTGCCAGTAGCGGGGGTTACTCCTACGAGCAGTACTTC. This sequence encodes CASSGGYSYEQYF.